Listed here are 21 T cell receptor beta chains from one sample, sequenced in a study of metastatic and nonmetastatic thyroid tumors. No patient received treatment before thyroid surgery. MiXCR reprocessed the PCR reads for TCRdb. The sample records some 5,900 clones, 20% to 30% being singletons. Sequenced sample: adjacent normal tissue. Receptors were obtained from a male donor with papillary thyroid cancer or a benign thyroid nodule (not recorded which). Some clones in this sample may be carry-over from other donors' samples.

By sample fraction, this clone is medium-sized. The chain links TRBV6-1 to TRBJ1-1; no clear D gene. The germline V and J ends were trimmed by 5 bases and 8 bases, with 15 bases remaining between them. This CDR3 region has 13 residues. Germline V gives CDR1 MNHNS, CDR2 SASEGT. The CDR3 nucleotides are TGTGCCAGCAGTCCCTGGCCGCGGCGCGAAGCTTTCTTT. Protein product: CASSPWPRREAFF.

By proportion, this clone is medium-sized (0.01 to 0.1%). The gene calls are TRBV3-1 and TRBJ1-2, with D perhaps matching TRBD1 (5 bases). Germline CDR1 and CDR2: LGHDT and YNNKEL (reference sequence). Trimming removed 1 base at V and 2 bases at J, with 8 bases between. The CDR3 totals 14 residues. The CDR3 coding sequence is TGTGCCAGCAGCCAAGCCGAGGGGAACTATGGCTACACCTTC. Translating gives CASSQAEGNYGYTF.

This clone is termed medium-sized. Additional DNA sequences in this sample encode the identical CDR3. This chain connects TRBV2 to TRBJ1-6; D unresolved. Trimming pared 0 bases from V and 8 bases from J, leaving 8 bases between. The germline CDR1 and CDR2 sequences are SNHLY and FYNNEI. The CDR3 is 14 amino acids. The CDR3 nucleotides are TGTGCCAGCAGTGAAGCGGGGTCTGATTCACCCCTCCACTTT. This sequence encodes CASSEAGSDSPLHF. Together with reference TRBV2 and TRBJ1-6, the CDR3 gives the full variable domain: EPEVTQTPSHQVTQMGQEVILRCVPISNHLYFYWYRQILGQKVEFLVSFYNNEISEKSEIFDDQFSVERPDGSNFTLKIRSTKLEDSAMYFCASSEAGSDSPLHFGNGTRLTVT.

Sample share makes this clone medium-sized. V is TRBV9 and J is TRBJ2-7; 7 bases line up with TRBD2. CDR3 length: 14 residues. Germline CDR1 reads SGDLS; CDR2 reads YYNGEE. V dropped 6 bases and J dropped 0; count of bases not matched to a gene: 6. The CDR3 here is CASTVGGSSYEQYF. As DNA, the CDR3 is TGTGCCAGCACCGTGGGCGGGAGCTCCTACGAGCAGTACTTC. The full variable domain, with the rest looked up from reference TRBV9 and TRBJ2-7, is DSGVTQTPKHLITATGQRVTLRCSPRSGDLSVYWYQQSLDQGLQFLIQYYNGEERAKGNILERFSAQQFPDLHSELNLSSLELGDSALYFCASTVGGSSYEQYFGPGTRLTVT.

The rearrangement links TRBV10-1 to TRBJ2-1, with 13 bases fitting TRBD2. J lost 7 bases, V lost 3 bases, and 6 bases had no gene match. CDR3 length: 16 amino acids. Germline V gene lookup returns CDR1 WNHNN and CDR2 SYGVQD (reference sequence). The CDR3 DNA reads TGCGCCAGCAGTGAAGCCGGGACTAGCGGGACAAATGAGCAGTTCTTC. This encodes CASSEAGTSGTNEQFF.

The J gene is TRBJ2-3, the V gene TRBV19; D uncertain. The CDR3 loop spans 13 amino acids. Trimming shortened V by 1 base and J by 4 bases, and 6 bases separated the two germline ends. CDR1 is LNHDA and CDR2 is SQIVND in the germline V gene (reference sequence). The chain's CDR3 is CASSIANPDTQYF. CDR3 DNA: TGTGCCAGTAGTATAGCGAACCCAGATACGCAGTATTTT. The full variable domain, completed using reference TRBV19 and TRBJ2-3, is DGGITQSPKYLFRKEGQNVTLSCEQNLNHDAMYWYRQDPGQGLRLIYYSQIVNDFQKGDIAEGYSVSREKKESFPLTVTSAQKNPTAFYLCASSIANPDTQYFGPGTRLTVL.

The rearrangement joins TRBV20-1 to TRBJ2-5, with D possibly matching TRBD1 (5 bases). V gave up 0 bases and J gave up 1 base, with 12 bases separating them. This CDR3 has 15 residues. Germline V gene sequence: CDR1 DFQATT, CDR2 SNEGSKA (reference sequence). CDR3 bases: TGCAGTGCTAGAGATGGGCAGGGCCTCCAAGAGACCCAGTACTTC. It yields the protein CSARDGQGLQETQYF.

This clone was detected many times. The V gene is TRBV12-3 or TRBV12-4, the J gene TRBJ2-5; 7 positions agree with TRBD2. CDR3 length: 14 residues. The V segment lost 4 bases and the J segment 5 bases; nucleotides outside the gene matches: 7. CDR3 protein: CASSSRGGAETQYF. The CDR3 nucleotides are TGTGCCAGCAGTTCTCGGGGAGGGGCTGAGACCCAGTACTTC.

The CDR3 spells CASSGSGEDEQFF. Written as DNA, the CDR3 is TGCGCCAGCAGTGGATCAGGGGAGGATGAGCAGTTCTTC. The V call is TRBV4-3, the J call TRBJ2-1, with D perhaps being TRBD1 or TRBD2 (6 bases each). Trimming removed 6 bases at V and 8 bases at J, with 14 bases between. From germline, CDR1 is LGHNA and CDR2 YSLEER. The CDR3 length is 13 residues.

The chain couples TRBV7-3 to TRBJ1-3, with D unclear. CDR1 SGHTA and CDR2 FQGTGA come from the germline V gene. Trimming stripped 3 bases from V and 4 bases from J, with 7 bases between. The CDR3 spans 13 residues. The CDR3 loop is CASSLDQGNTIYF. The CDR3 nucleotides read TGTGCCAGCAGCTTGGACCAAGGAAACACCATATATTTT.

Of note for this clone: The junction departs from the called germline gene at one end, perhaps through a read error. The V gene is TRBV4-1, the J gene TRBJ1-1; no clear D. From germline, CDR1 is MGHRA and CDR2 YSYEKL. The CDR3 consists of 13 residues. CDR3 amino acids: CASSLGLNTEDFF. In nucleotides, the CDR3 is TGCGCCAGTAGCCTTGGACTGAACACTGAAGATTTCTTT.

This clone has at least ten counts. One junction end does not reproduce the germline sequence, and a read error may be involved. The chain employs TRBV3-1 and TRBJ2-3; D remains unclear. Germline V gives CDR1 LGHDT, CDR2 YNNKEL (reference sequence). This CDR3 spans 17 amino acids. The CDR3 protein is CASSQDFLARSTDTQYF. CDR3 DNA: TGTGCCAGCAGCCAAGATTTCCTGGCAAGAAGCACGGATACGCAGTATTTT.

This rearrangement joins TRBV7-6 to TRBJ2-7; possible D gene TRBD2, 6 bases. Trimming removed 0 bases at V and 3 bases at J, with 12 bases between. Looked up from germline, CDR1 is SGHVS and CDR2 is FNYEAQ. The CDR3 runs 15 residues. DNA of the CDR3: TGTGCCAGCAGCTTAGCGCAGACTAGTATCTACGAGCAGTACTTC. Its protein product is CASSLAQTSIYEQYF. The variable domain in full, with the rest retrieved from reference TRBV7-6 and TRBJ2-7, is GAGVSQSPRYKVTKRGQDVALRCDPISGHVSLYWYRQALGQGPEFLTYFNYEAQQDKSGLPNDRFSAERPEGSISTLTIQRTEQRDSAMYRCASSLAQTSIYEQYFGPGTRLTVT.

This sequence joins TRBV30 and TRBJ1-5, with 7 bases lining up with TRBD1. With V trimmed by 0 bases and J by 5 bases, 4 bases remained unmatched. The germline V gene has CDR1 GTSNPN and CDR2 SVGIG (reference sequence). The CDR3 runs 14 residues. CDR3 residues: CAWSVLRGHQPQHF. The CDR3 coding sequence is TGTGCCTGGAGTGTATTAAGGGGGCATCAGCCCCAGCATTTT.

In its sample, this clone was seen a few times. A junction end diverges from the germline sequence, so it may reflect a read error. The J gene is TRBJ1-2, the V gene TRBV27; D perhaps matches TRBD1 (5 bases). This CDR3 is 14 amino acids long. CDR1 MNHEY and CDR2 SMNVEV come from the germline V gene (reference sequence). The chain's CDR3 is CASSYGQSNYGYAF. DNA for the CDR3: TGTGCCAGCAGTTACGGACAAAGTAACTATGGCTACGCCTTC.

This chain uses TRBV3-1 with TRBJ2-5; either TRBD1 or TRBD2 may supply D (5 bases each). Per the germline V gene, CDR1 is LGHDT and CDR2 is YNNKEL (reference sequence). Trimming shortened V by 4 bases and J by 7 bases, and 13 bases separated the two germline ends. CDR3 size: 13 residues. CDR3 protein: CASSPGTLGTQYF. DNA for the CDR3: TGTGCCAGCAGCCCAGGGACGTTAGGGACCCAGTACTTC.

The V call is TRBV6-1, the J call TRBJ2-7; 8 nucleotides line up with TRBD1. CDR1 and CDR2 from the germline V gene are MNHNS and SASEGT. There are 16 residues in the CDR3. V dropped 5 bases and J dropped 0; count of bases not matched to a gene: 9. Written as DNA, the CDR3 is TGTGCCAGCAGTCACGGCGGGACAGGCCACTCCTACGAGCAGTACTTC. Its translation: CASSHGGTGHSYEQYF.

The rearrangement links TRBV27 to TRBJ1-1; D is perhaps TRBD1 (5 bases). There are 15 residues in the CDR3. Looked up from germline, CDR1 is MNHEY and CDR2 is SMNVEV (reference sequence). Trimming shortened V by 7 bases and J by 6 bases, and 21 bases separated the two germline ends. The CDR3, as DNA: TGTGCCAGCACCGCGATAGGACACAGCGACCCTGAAGCTTTCTTT. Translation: CASTAIGHSDPEAFF.

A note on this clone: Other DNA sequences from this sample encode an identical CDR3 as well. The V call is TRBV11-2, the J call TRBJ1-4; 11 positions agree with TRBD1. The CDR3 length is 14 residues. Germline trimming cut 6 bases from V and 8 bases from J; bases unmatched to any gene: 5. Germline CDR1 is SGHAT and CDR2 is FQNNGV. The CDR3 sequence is CASRQGQGEEKLFF. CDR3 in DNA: TGTGCCAGCAGGCAGGGACAGGGGGAGGAAAAACTGTTTTTT.

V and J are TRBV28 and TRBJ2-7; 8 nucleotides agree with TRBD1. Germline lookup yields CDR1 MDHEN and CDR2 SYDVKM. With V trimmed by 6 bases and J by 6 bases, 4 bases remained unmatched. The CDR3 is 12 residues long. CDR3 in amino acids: CASSTTGVEQYF. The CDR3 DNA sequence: TGTGCCAGCAGCACGACAGGGGTCGAGCAGTACTTC. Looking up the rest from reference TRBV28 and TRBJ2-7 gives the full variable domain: DVKVTQSSRYLVKRTGEKVFLECVQDMDHENMFWYRQDPGLGLRLIYFSYDVKMKEKGDIPEGYSVSREKKERFSLILESASTNQTSMYLCASSTTGVEQYFGPGTRLTVT.

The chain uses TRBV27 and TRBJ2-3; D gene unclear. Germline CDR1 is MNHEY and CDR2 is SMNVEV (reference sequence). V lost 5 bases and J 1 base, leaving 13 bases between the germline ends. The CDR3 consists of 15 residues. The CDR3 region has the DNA TGTGCCAGCAGTCCACCTGAGTCTGGCACAGATACGCAGTATTTT. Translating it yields CASSPPESGTDTQYF.